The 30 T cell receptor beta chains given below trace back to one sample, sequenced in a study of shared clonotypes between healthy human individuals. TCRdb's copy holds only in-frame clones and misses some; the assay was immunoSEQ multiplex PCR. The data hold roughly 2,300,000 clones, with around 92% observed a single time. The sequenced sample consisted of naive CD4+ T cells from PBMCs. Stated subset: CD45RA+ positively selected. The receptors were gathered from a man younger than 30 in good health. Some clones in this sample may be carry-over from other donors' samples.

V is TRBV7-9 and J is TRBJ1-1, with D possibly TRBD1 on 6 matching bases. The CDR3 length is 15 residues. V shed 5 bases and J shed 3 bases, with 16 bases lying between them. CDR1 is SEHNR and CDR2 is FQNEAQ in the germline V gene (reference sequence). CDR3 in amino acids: CASSQGRGIYTEAFF. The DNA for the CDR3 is TGTGCCAGCAGCCAGGGGCGCGGGATCTACACTGAAGCTTTCTTT. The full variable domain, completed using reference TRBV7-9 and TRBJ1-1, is DTGVSQNPRHKITKRGQNVTFRCDPISEHNRLYWYRQTLGQGPEFLTYFQNEAQLEKSRLLSDRFSAERPKGSFSTLEIQRTEQGDSAMYLCASSQGRGIYTEAFFGQGTRLTVV.

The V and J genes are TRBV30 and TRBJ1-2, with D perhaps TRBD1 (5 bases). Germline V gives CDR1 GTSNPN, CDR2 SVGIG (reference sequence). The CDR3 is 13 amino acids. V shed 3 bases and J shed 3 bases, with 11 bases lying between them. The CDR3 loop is CAWSSGMYYGYTF. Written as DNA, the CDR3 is TGTGCCTGGAGCTCAGGGATGTACTATGGCTACACCTTC. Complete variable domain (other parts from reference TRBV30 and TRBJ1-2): SQTIHQWPATLVQPVGSPLSLECTVEGTSNPNLYWYRQAAGRGLQLLFYSVGIGQISSEVPQNLSASRPQDRQFILSSKKLLLSDSGFYLCAWSSGMYYGYTFGSGTRLTVV.

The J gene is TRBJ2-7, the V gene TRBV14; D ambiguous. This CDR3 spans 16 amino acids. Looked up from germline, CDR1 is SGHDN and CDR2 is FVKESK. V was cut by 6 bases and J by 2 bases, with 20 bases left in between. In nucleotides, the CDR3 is TGTGCCAGCAGTCCCGGCGGTTGGACGGCGACCTACGAGCAGTACTTC. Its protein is CASSPGGWTATYEQYF.

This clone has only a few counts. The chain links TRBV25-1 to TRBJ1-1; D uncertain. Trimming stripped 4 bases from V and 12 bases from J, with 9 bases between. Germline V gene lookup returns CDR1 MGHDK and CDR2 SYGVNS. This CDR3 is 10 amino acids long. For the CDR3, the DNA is TGTGCCAGCAGTGCCGACGCCACTTTCTTT. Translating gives CASSADATFF.

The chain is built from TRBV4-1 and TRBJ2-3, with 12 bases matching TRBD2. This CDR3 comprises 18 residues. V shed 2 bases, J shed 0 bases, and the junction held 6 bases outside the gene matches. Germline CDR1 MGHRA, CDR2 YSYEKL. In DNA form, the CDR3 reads TGCGCCAGCAGCCAACTAGCGGGAGGGTCCTCTAGCACAGATACGCAGTATTTT. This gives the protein CASSQLAGGSSSTDTQYF.

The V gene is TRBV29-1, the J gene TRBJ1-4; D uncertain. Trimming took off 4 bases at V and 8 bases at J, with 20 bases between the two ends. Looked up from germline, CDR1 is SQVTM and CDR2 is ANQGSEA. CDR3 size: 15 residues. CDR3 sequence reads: CSVAFAAGLGEKLFF. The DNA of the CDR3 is TGCAGCGTTGCTTTTGCGGCAGGCCTCGGGGAAAAACTGTTTTTT.

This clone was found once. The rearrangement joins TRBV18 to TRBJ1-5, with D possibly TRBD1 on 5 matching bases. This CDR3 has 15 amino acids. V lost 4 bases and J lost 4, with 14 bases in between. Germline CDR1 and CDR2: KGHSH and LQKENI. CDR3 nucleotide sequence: TGTGCCAGCTCACGGACCCAACAGGTTAATCAGCCCCAGCATTTT. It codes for CASSRTQQVNQPQHF.

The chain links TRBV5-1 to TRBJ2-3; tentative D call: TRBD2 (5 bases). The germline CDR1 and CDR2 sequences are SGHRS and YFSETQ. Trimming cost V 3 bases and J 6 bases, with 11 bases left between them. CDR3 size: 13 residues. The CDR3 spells CASSSEPGDTQYF. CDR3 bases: TGCGCCAGCAGCTCGGAACCGGGGGATACGCAGTATTTT.

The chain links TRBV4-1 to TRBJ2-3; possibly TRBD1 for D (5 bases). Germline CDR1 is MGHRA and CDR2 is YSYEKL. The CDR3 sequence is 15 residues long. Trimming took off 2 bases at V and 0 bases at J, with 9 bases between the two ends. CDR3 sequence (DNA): TGCGCCAGCAGCCAACCAGGGCGTAGCACAGATACGCAGTATTTT. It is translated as CASSQPGRSTDTQYF.

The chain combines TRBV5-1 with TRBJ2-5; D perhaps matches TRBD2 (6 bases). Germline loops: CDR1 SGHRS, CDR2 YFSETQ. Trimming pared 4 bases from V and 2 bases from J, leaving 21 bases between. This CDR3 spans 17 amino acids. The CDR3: CASSLGGGDGIQETQYF. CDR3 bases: TGCGCCAGCAGCCTTGGTGGAGGGGACGGTATACAAGAGACCCAGTACTTC. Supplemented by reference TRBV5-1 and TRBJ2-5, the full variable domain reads KAGVTQTPRYLIKTRGQQVTLSCSPISGHRSVSWYQQTPGQGLQFLFEYFSETQRNKGNFPGRFSGRQFSNSRSEMNVSTLELGDSALYLCASSLGGGDGIQETQYFGPGTRLLVL.

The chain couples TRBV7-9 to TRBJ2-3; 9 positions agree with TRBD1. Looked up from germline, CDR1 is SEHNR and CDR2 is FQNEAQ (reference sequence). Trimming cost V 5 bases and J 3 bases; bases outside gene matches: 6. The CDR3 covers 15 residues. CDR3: CASSHNRGRTDTQYF. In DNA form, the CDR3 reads TGTGCCAGCAGCCATAACAGGGGGCGGACAGATACGCAGTATTTT. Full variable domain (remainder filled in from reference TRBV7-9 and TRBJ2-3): DTGVSQNPRHKITKRGQNVTFRCDPISEHNRLYWYRQTLGQGPEFLTYFQNEAQLEKSRLLSDRFSAERPKGSFSTLEIQRTEQGDSAMYLCASSHNRGRTDTQYFGPGTRLTVL.

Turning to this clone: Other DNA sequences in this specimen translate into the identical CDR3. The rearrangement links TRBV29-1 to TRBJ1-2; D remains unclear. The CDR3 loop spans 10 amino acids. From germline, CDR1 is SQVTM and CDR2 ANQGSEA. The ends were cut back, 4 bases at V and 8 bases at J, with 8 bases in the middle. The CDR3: CSVGVEGYTF. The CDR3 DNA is TGCAGCGTTGGGGTTGAGGGCTACACCTTC. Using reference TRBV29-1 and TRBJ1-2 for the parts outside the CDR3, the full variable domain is SAVISQKPSRDICQRGTSLTIQCQVDSQVTMMFWYRQQPGQSLTLIATANQGSEATYESGFVIDKFPISRPNLTFSTLTVSNMSPEDSSIYLCSVGVEGYTFGSGTRLTVV.

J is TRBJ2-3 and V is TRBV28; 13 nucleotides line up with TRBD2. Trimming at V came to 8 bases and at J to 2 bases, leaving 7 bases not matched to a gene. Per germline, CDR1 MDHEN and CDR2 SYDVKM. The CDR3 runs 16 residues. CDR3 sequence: CASGTSGAVATDTQYF. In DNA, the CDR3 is TGTGCCAGCGGGACTAGCGGGGCGGTTGCCACAGATACGCAGTATTTT.

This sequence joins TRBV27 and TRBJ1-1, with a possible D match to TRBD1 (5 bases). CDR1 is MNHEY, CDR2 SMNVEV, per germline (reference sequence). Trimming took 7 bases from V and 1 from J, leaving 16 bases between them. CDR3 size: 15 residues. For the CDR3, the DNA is TGTGCCAGCACGCCGTCTCTCGGGGGGAACACTGAAGCTTTCTTT. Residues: CASTPSLGGNTEAFF.

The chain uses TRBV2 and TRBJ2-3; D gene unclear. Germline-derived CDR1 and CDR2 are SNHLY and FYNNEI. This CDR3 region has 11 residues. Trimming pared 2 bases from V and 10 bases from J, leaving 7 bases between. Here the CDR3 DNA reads TGTGCCAGCAGTGAATCCGAAGCGCAGTATTTT. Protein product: CASSESEAQYF.

The CDR3 loop reads CAISEMVFAPQYF. In nucleotides, the CDR3 is TGTGCCATCAGTGAGATGGTCTTCGCCCCGCAGTATTTT. The chain uses TRBV10-3 and TRBJ2-3; D is uncertain. Germline V CDR1 and CDR2: ENHRY, SYGVKD. Trimming took off 2 bases at V and 10 bases at J, with 13 bases between the two ends. The CDR3 has 13 amino acids.

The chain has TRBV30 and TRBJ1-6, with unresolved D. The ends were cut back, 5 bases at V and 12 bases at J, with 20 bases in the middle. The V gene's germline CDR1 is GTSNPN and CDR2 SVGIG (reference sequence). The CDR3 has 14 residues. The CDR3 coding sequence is TGTGCCTGGTCACGGGTGGGTACCCAGCTACCCCTCCACTTT. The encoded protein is CAWSRVGTQLPLHF. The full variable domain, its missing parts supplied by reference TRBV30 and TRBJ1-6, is SQTIHQWPATLVQPVGSPLSLECTVEGTSNPNLYWYRQAAGRGLQLLFYSVGIGQISSEVPQNLSASRPQDRQFILSSKKLLLSDSGFYLCAWSRVGTQLPLHFGNGTRLTVT.

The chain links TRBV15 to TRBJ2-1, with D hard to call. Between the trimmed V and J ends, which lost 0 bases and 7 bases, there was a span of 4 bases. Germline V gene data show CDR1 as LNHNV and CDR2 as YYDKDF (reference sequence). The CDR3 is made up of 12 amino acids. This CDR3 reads CATSRDTNEQFF. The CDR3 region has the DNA TGTGCCACCAGCAGAGACACAAATGAGCAGTTCTTC. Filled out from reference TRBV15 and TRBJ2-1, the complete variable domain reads DAMVIQNPRYQVTQFGKPVTLSCSQTLNHNVMYWYQQKSSQAPKLLFHYYDKDFNNEADTPDNFQSRRPNTSFCFLDIRSPGLGDTAMYLCATSRDTNEQFFGPGTRLTVL.

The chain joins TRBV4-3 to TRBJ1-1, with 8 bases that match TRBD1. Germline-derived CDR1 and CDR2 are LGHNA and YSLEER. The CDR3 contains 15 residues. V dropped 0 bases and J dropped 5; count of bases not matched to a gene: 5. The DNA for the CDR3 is TGCGCCAGCAGCCAAGACGGACAGGGAGCAACTGAAGCTTTCTTT. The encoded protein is CASSQDGQGATEAFF.

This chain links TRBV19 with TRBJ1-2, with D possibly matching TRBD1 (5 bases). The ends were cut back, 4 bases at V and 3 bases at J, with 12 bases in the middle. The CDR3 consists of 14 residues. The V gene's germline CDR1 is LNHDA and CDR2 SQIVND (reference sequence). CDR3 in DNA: TGTGCCAGTAGTAGGGCGTGGGGGGACTATGGCTACACCTTC. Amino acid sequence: CASSRAWGDYGYTF.

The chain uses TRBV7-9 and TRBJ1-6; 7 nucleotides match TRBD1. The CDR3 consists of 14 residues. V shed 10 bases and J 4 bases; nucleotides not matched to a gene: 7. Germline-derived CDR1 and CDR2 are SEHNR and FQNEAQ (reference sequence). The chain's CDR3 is CATSQGGYNSPLHF. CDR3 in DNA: TGTGCCACCTCCCAGGGGGGGTATAATTCACCCCTCCACTTT.

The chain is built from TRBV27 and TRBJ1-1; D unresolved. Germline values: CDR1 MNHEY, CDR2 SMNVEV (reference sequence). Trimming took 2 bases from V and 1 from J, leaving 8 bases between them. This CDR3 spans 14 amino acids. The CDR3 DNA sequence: TGTGCCAGCAGTTTAAATGGCCCGAACACTGAAGCTTTCTTT. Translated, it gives CASSLNGPNTEAFF.

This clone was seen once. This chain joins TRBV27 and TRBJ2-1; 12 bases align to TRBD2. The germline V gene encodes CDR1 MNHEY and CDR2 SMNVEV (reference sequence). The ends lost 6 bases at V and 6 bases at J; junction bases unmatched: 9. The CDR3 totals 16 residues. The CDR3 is CASRLLTSGRGNEQFF. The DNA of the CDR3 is TGTGCCAGCAGGCTACTGACTAGCGGGAGAGGCAATGAGCAGTTCTTC.

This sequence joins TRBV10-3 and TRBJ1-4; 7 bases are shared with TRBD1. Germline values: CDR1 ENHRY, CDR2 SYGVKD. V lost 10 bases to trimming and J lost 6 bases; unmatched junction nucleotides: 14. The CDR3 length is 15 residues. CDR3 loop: CATGRRFRGDEKLFF. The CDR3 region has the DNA TGTGCCACCGGTCGCAGGTTCAGGGGGGATGAAAAACTGTTTTTT.

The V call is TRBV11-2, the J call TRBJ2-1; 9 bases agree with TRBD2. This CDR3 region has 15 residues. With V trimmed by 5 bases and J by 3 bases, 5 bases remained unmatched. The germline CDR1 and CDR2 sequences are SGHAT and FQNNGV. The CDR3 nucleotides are TGTGCCAGCAGCGGTGGTAGCGGGAGCTACAATGAGCAGTTCTTC. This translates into CASSGGSGSYNEQFF. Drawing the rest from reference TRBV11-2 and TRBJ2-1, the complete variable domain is EAGVAQSPRYKIIEKRQSVAFWCNPISGHATLYWYQQILGQGPKLLIQFQNNGVVDDSQLPKDRFSAERLKGVDSTLKIQPAKLEDSAVYLCASSGGSGSYNEQFFGPGTRLTVL.

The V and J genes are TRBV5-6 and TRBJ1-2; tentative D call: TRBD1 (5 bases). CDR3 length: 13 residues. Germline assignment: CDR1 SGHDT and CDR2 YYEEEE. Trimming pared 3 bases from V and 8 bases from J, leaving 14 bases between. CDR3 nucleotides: TGTGCCAGCAGCTCGGGACGTTGGGGCGGCTACACCTTC. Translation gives CASSSGRWGGYTF.

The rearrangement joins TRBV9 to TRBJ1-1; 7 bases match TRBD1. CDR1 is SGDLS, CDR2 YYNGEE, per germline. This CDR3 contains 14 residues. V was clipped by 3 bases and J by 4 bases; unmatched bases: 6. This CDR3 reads CASSAGQVATEAFF. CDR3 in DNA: TGTGCCAGCAGCGCCGGACAGGTTGCCACTGAAGCTTTCTTT.

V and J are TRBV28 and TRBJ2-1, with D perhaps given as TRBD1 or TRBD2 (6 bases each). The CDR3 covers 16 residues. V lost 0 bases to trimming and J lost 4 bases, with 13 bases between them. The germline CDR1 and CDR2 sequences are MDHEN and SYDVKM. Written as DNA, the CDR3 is TGTGCCAGCAGTTTATGGAGGGGGGAAGAGTACAATGAGCAGTTCTTC. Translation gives CASSLWRGEEYNEQFF.

The chain's CDR3 is CASLEYGALNTGELFF. The CDR3 bases are TGCGCCAGTCTCGAGTATGGGGCCCTGAACACCGGGGAGCTGTTTTTT. This chain joins TRBV5-1 and TRBJ2-2; TRBD1 is a possible D gene (5 bases). CDR3 size: 16 residues. V gave up 8 bases and J gave up 1 base, with 18 bases separating them. CDR1 is SGHRS and CDR2 is YFSETQ in the germline V gene.

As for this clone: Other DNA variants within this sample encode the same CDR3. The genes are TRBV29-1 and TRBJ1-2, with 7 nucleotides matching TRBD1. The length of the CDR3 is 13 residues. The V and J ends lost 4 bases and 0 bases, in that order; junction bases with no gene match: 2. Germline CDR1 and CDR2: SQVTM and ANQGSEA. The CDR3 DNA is TGCAGCGTTGTCGGGACAGCTAACTATGGCTACACCTTC. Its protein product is CSVVGTANYGYTF.